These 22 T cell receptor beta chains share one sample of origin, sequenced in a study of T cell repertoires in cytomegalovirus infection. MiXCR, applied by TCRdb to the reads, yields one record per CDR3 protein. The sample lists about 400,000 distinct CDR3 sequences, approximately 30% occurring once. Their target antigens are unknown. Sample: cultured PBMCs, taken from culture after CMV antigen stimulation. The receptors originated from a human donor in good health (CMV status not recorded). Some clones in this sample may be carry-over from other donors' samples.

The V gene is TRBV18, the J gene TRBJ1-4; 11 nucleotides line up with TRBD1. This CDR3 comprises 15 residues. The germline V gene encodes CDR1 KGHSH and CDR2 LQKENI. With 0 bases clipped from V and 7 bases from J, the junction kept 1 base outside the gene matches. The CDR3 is CASSPPGQGGEKLFF. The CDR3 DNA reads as TGTGCCAGCTCACCACCGGGACAGGGGGGTGAAAAACTGTTTTTT.

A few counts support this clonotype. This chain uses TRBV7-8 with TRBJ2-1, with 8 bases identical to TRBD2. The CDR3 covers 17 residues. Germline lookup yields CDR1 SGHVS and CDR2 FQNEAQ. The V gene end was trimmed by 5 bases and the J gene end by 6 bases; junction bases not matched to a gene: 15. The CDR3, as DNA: TGTGCCAGCAGCCTCTACCCTCGAGCCGGGACTAGCAATGAGCAGTTCTTC. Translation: CASSLYPRAGTSNEQFF.

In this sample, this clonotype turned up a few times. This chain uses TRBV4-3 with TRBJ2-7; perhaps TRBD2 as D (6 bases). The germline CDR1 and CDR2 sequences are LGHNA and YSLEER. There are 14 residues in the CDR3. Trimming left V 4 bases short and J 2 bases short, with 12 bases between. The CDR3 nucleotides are TGCGCCAGCAGCCCAAACGGGAGCCCCTACGAGCAGTACTTC. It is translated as CASSPNGSPYEQYF.

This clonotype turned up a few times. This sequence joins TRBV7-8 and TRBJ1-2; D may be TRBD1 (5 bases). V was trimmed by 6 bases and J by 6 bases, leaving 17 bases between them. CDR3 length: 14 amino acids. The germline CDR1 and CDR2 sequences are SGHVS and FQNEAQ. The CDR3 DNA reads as TGTGCCAGCAGGCGGGGGGAGGGTGGAGATGGCTACACCTTC. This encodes CASRRGEGGDGYTF. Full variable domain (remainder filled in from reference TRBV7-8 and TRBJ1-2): GAGVSQSPRYKVAKRGQDVALRCDPISGHVSLFWYQQALGQGPEFLTYFQNEAQLDKSGLPSDRFFAERPEGSVSTLKIQRTQQEDSAVYLCASRRGEGGDGYTFGSGTRLTVV.

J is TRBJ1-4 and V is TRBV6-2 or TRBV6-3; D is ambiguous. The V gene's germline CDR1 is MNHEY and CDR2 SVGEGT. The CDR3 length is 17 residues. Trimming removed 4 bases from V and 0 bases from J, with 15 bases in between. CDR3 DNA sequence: TGTGCCAGCAGTTCCTCGGAGGCGGGGTCAACTAATGAAAAACTGTTTTTT. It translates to CASSSSEAGSTNEKLFF.

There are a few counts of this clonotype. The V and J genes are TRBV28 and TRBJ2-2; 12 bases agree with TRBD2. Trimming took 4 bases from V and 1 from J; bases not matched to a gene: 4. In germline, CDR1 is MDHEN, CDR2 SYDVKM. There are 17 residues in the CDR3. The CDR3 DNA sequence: TGTGCCAGCAGTTGGCTAGCGGGAGGGAGGAACACCGGGGAGCTGTTTTTT. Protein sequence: CASSWLAGGRNTGELFF.

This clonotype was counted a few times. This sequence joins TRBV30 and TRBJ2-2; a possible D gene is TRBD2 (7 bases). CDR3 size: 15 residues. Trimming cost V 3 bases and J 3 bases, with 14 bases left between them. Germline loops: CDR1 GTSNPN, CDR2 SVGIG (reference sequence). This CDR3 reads CAWRTGLADTGELFF. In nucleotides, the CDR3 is TGTGCCTGGAGAACAGGGCTAGCGGACACCGGGGAGCTGTTTTTT.

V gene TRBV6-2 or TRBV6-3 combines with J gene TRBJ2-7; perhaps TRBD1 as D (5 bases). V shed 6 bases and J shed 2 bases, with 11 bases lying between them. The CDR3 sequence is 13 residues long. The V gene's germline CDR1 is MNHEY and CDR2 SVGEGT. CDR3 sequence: CASSLQAAYEQYF. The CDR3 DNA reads TGTGCCAGCAGCTTACAGGCAGCCTACGAGCAGTACTTC.

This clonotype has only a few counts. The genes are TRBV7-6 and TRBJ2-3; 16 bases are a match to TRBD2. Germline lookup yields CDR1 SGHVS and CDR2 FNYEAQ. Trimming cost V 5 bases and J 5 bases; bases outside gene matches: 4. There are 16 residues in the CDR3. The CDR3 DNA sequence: TGTGCCAGCAGCCTGGGGACTAGCGGGGGGGTAGATACGCAGTATTTT. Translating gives CASSLGTSGGVDTQYF.

The DNA of the CDR3 is TGCAGCGTTGAAACCCAGGGGGCCCCCTCTGGAAACACCATATATTTT. Residues: CSVETQGAPSGNTIYF. This chain links TRBV29-1 with TRBJ1-3; the match to TRBD1 covers 8 bases. Trimming took 2 bases from V and 0 from J; bases not matched to a gene: 6. There are 16 residues in the CDR3. From germline, CDR1 is SQVTM and CDR2 ANQGSEA.

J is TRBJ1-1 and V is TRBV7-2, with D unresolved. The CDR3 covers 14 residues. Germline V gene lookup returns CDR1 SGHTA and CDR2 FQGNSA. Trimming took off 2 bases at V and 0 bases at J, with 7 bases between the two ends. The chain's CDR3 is CASSLKGMNTEAFF. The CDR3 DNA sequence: TGTGCCAGCAGCTTAAAGGGCATGAACACTGAAGCTTTCTTT. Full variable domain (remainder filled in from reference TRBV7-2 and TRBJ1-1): GAGVSQSPSNKVTEKGKDVELRCDPISGHTALYWYRQSLGQGLEFLIYFQGNSAPDKSGLPSDRFSAERTGGSVSTLTIQRTQQEDSAVYLCASSLKGMNTEAFFGQGTRLTVV.

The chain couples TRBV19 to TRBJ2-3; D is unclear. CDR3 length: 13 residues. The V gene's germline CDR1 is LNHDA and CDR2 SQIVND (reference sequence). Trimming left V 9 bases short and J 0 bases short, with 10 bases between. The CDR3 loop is CASLSGSTDTQYF. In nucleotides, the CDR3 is TGTGCCAGCCTCAGTGGGAGCACAGATACGCAGTATTTT.

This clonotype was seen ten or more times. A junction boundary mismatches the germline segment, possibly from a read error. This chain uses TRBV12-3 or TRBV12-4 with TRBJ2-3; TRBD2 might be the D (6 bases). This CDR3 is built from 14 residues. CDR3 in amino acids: CASTLPLREATQYF. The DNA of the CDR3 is TGTGCCAGCACTTTACCTCTCAGGGAGGCGACGCAGTATTTT.

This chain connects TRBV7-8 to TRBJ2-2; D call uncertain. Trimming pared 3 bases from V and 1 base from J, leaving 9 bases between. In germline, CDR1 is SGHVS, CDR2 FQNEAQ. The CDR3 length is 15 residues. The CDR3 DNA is TGTGCCAGCAGCTTCCACCGAGGGAACACCGGGGAGCTGTTTTTT. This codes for CASSFHRGNTGELFF.

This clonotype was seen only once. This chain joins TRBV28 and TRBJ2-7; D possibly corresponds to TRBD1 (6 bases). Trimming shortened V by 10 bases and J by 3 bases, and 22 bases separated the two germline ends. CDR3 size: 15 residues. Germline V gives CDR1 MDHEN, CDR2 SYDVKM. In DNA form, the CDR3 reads TGTGCCACTTCTCCCAACCGGGACATCTACTACGAGCAGTACTTC. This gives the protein CATSPNRDIYYEQYF.

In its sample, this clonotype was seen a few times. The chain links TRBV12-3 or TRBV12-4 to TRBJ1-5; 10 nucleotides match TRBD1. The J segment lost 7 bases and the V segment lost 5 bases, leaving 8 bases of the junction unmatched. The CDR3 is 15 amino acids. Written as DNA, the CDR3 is TGTGCCAGCAGTCCTTACGGACAGGGGGGACAGCCCCAGCATTTT. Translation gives CASSPYGQGGQPQHF.

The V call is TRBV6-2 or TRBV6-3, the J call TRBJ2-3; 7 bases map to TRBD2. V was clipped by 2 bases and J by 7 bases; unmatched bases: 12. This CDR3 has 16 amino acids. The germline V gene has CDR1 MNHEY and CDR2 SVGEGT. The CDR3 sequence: CASSYGASGNLNTQYF. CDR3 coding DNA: TGTGCCAGCAGTTACGGGGCTAGCGGAAACCTTAATACGCAGTATTTT.

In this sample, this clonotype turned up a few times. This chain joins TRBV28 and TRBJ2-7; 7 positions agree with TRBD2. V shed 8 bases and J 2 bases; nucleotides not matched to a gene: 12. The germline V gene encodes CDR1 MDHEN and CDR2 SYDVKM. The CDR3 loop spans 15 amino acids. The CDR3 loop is CASGASGEGTYEQYV. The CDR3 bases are TGTGCCAGCGGAGCTAGCGGAGAGGGGACCTACGAGCAGTACGTC.

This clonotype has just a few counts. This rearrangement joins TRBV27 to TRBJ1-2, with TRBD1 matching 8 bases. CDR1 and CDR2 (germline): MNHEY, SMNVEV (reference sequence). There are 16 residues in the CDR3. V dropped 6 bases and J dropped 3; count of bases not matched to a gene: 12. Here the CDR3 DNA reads TGTGCCAGCAGGGAACTGAGCAGGGGGCAATACTATGGCTACACCTTC. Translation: CASRELSRGQYYGYTF.

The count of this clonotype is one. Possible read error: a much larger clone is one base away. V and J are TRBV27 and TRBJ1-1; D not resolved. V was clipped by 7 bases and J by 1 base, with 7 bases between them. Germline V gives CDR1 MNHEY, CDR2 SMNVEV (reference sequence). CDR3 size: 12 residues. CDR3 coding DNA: TGTGCCAGCAATTCGGGGAACACTGAAGCTTTCTTT. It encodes CASNSGNTEAFF.

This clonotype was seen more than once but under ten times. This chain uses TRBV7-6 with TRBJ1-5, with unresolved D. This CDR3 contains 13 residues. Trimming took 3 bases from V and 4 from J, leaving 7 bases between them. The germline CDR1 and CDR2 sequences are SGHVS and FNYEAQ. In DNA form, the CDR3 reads TGTGCCAGCAGCTTTCGTGTAAATCAGCCCCAGCATTTT. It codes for CASSFRVNQPQHF.

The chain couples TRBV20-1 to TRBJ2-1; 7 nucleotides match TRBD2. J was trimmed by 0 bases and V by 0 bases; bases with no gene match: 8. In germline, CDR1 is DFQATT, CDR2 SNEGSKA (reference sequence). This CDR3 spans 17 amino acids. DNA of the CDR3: TGCAGTGCTAGAGATTCAAAGCGGGATCACTCCTACAATGAGCAGTTCTTC. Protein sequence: CSARDSKRDHSYNEQFF.